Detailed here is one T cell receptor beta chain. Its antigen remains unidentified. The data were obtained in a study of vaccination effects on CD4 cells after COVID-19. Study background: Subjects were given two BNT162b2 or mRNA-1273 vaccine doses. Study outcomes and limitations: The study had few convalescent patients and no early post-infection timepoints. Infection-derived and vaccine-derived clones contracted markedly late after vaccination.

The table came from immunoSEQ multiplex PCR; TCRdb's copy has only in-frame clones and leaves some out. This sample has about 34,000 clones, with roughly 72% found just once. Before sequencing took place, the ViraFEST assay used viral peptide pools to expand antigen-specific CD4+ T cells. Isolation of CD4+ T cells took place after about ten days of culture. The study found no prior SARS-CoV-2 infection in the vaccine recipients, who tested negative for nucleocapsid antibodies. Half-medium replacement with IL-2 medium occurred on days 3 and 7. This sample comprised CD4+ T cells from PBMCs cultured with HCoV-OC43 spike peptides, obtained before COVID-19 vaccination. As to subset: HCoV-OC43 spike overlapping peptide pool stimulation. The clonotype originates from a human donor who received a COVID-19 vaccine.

The CDR3 region is CSAQPGQGAHEQYF. The CDR3 DNA sequence: TGCAGCGCCCAACCGGGACAGGGGGCCCACGAGCAGTACTTC. The genes are TRBV29-1 and TRBJ2-7; 12 nucleotides agree with TRBD1. Trimming cost V 7 bases and J 5 bases; bases outside gene matches: 9. The CDR3 extends over 14 amino acids. CDR1 and CDR2 (germline): SQVTM, ANQGSEA.